This T cell receptor (beta chain) was obtained from a study of T cells in Graves' hyperthyroidism and ophthalmopathy. Study outcomes and limitations: Ophthalmopathy onset followed model prediction by a median about 6.5 months. Most expanded thyroid clonotypes above 0.001 recurred in blood.

This clonotype occurred many times. Its antigen is currently unknown. The TCR beta CDR3 regions underwent amplification using RNA transcripts as the source. The HTBI primer set served for first-round RT-PCR of the TCR CDR3. In TCRdb, the multiplex PCR reads were re-called with MiXCR into one record per CDR3 protein. The sample records 400,000 to 600,000 distinct CDR3 sequences, more than 15% being singletons. A NOSPECS grade of at least 4, a Clinical Activity Score of at least 3 and duration under 3 months were recorded in ophthalmopathy patients. Orbital computed tomography and thyroid ultrasound, together with serum TRAb and thyroxine and clinical symptoms, were used for diagnoses. Sequencing was performed on blood. The clonotype was recovered from a woman aged 25 to 39 with Graves' ophthalmopathy.

DNA for the CDR3: TGCAGCGTTGAGGGGCAACAGGGATACACTGAAGCTTTCTTT. Residues: CSVEGQQGYTEAFF. The rearrangement links TRBV29-1 to TRBJ1-1, with D possibly being TRBD1 (6 bases). Germline V lookup: CDR1 SQVTM, CDR2 ANQGSEA. V was pared by 3 bases and J by 3 bases, with 14 bases between. The CDR3 has 14 amino acids.